The next 21 T cell receptor beta chains were all read from a single sample in a study of shared clonotypes between healthy human individuals. Method: immunoSEQ multiplex PCR; TCRdb's copy keeps in-frame clones and lacks some. The table lists about 1.5 million clones, about 98% of them singletons, with 0.4% to 0.45% in the top ten. Sequenced material: naive CD4+ T cells sorted from blood. This sample's subset: CD45RA+ positively selected. These receptors were taken from a man aged 30 to 39 in good health.

Here the CDR3 reads CASSQVRGAGNTIYF. CDR3 nucleotide sequence: TGTGCCAGCAGCCAAGTTAGGGGCGCTGGAAACACCATATATTTT. This chain uses TRBV14 with TRBJ1-3, with D possibly TRBD1 on 5 matching bases. Trimming removed 1 base at V and 2 bases at J, with 9 bases between. The germline V gene has CDR1 SGHDN and CDR2 FVKESK. The CDR3 has 15 residues.

V and J are TRBV29-1 and TRBJ2-7; D is unresolved. Germline assignment: CDR1 SQVTM and CDR2 ANQGSEA. The CDR3 has 12 amino acids. Trimming cost V 4 bases and J 0 bases, with 7 bases left between them. In DNA, the CDR3 is TGCAGCGTTGGTGCCAGCTCCTACGAGCAGTACTTC. As protein: CSVGASSYEQYF.

This sequence joins TRBV19 and TRBJ1-2; possible D gene TRBD1, 6 bases. CDR3 size: 18 residues. CDR1 is LNHDA and CDR2 is SQIVND in the germline V gene (reference sequence). V was pared by 5 bases and J by 6 bases, with 28 bases between. This chain's CDR3 is CASSARDKFLGGRNGYTF. The DNA of the CDR3 is TGTGCCAGTAGTGCCCGGGACAAATTTTTAGGGGGAAGAAATGGCTACACCTTC.

This chain joins TRBV7-9 and TRBJ2-7; 8 bases agree with TRBD2. CDR3 length equals 14 residues. Trimming removed 8 bases from V and 3 bases from J; junction bases left unmatched: 9. CDR1 SEHNR and CDR2 FQNEAQ come from the germline V gene (reference sequence). Here the CDR3 DNA reads TGTGCCAGCGCTAGGGGACTAGATAGCTACGAGCAGTACTTC. Its translation: CASARGLDSYEQYF.

The rearrangement uses TRBV9 and TRBJ2-7; 7 bases are shared with TRBD2. The CDR3 is 14 amino acids. J lost 5 bases, V lost 0 bases, and 5 bases had no gene match. The germline V gene encodes CDR1 SGDLS and CDR2 YYNGEE. CDR3 amino acids: CASSVVGTTNEQYF. CDR3 coding DNA: TGTGCCAGCAGCGTAGTGGGGACTACAAACGAGCAGTACTTC.

This clone was observed a single time. The chain links TRBV10-3 to TRBJ2-2, with TRBD1 identical over 8 bases. J lost 6 bases, V lost 4 bases, and 13 bases had no gene match. This CDR3 comprises 17 residues. Per the germline V gene, CDR1 is ENHRY and CDR2 is SYGVKD. The CDR3 region has the DNA TGTGCCATCAGTGTCCCGGGACAGGATTGGTACGCCGGGGAGCTGTTTTTT. This translates into CAISVPGQDWYAGELFF.

In nucleotides, the CDR3 is TGTGCCAGCAGAGCAGGGGTTCGCGAGCAGTACTTC. Protein sequence: CASRAGVREQYF. The chain employs TRBV28 and TRBJ2-7; tentative D call: TRBD1 (6 bases). Germline CDR1 is MDHEN and CDR2 is SYDVKM. The CDR3 length is 12 residues. The germline V and J ends were trimmed by 6 bases and 6 bases, with 12 bases remaining between them.

The chain recombines TRBV10-3 with TRBJ2-7; D possibly corresponds to TRBD1 (6 bases). Per the germline V gene, CDR1 is ENHRY and CDR2 is SYGVKD. The ends were cut back, 0 bases at V and 0 bases at J, with 9 bases in the middle. This CDR3 has 15 amino acids. The chain's CDR3 is CAISESGASSYEQYF. The CDR3 DNA reads TGTGCCATCAGTGAGTCGGGGGCTAGCTCCTACGAGCAGTACTTC.

A single count supports this clone. The chain is built from TRBV5-6 and TRBJ1-2, with TRBD1 identical over 7 bases. Germline V gene lookup returns CDR1 SGHDT and CDR2 YYEEEE. The CDR3 loop spans 11 amino acids. The trim removed 5 bases at V and 8 bases at J, leaving 3 bases unmatched. The CDR3 is CASSRDSGYTF. CDR3 DNA: TGTGCCAGCAGTCGGGACAGCGGCTACACCTTC.

The chain carries TRBV10-3 and TRBJ2-1; 12 nucleotides match TRBD2. The CDR3 sequence is 16 residues long. Germline loops: CDR1 ENHRY, CDR2 SYGVKD. V gave up 4 bases and J gave up 4 bases; unmatched junction bases: 5. DNA for the CDR3: TGTGCCATCAGTGTGGGACTAGCGGGTCCTTACAATGAGCAGTTCTTC. Translation: CAISVGLAGPYNEQFF.

The CDR3 reads CASSSPGTAGRNEQFF. For the CDR3, the DNA is TGTGCCAGCAGTTCTCCCGGGACGGCCGGACGCAATGAGCAGTTCTTC. The chain couples TRBV28 to TRBJ2-1; D assignment may be TRBD1 or TRBD2 (5 bases each). The V end lost 4 bases, the J end lost 6 bases, and 19 bases lay between the germline ends. The germline V gene encodes CDR1 MDHEN and CDR2 SYDVKM. The CDR3 covers 16 residues.

The chain recombines TRBV9 with TRBJ2-3, with D maybe TRBD2 (5 bases). The CDR3 runs to 13 residues. V gave up 3 bases and J gave up 2 bases, with 7 bases separating them. Germline V gives CDR1 SGDLS, CDR2 YYNGEE. The CDR3 here is CASSAGDTDTQYF. CDR3 coding DNA: TGTGCCAGCAGCGCCGGGGACACAGATACGCAGTATTTT.

This rearrangement joins TRBV7-6 to TRBJ2-1, with TRBD2 matching 8 bases. This CDR3 has 15 amino acids. V lost 1 base to trimming and J lost 5 bases; unmatched junction nucleotides: 4. CDR1 is SGHVS, CDR2 FNYEAQ, per germline. The CDR3, as DNA: TGTGCCAGCAGCTTAGGTGGGACTAGGCACAATGAGCAGTTCTTC. Protein product: CASSLGGTRHNEQFF.

The V and J genes are TRBV11-2 and TRBJ2-3; possible D gene TRBD2, 7 bases. Germline V CDR1 and CDR2: SGHAT, FQNNGV. This CDR3 region has 14 residues. V was cut by 2 bases and J by 4 bases, with 10 bases left in between. CDR3 in DNA: TGTGCCAGCAGCTTAACAGGGAGGGCAGATACGCAGTATTTT. It translates to CASSLTGRADTQYF.

This sequence joins TRBV6-1 and TRBJ2-7, with TRBD1 matching over 7 bases. CDR3 length equals 15 residues. Germline values: CDR1 MNHNS, CDR2 SASEGT. Trimming cost V 6 bases and J 3 bases; bases outside gene matches: 11. In DNA, the CDR3 is TGTGCCAGCAGCCACCTCAGGGGGATGGACTACGAGCAGTACTTC. Translated, it gives CASSHLRGMDYEQYF.

This clone was detected once. V usage is TRBV6-1 and J usage is TRBJ2-7; a weak D match, TRBD2 (6 bases). This CDR3 has 15 residues. The V end was cut by 1 base, the J end by 1 base, with 11 bases between. Germline V gene data show CDR1 as MNHNS and CDR2 as SASEGT. This chain's CDR3 is CASSEVGGWSYEQYF. For the CDR3, the DNA is TGTGCCAGCAGTGAAGTAGGAGGGTGGTCCTACGAGCAGTACTTC.

This clone has only one observation. This chain uses TRBV29-1 with TRBJ2-3, with D perhaps TRBD1 (6 bases). V was cut by 7 bases and J by 1 base, with 9 bases left in between. From germline, CDR1 is SQVTM and CDR2 ANQGSEA. The CDR3 totals 12 residues. Written as DNA, the CDR3 is TGCAGCGCCCGGACAGGCACAGATACGCAGTATTTT. Its translation: CSARTGTDTQYF.

The V gene is TRBV27, the J gene TRBJ2-1, with 7 bases that match TRBD2. The CDR3 totals 18 residues. After removal of 3 bases from V and 0 bases from J, the junction contained 11 bases not matched to a gene. CDR1 and CDR2 from the germline V gene are MNHEY and SMNVEV (reference sequence). For the CDR3, the DNA is TGTGCCAGCAGTTTGGTGCAGACTAGCTTAACCTCCTACAATGAGCAGTTCTTC. Translated, it gives CASSLVQTSLTSYNEQFF.

This clone is a singleton in its sample. This rearrangement joins TRBV29-1 to TRBJ2-7; no definite D call. Germline assignment: CDR1 SQVTM and CDR2 ANQGSEA. This CDR3 has 12 amino acids. V lost 1 base, J lost 2 bases, and 6 bases lay in between. CDR3 protein: CSVEAFPYEQYF. CDR3 bases: TGCAGCGTTGAAGCGTTCCCCTACGAGCAGTACTTC.

This clone has a single count. V usage is TRBV5-1 and J usage is TRBJ1-6; the D is unclear. The CDR3 covers 13 residues. Looked up from germline, CDR1 is SGHRS and CDR2 is YFSETQ. The V end lost 2 bases, the J end lost 9 bases, and 9 bases lay between the germline ends. The CDR3 is CASSLHGRSPLHF. The DNA of the CDR3 is TGCGCCAGCAGCTTACACGGCCGTTCACCCCTCCACTTT.

In its sample, this clone was seen once. This chain uses TRBV5-4 with TRBJ2-5; possible D gene TRBD2, 6 bases. The CDR3 covers 14 residues. Trimming left V 3 bases short and J 4 bases short, with 13 bases between. The germline V gene has CDR1 SGHNT and CDR2 YYREEE (reference sequence). CDR3 nucleotide sequence: TGTGCCAGCAGCTCCCGAGGAGGGCTAGAGACCCAGTACTTC. Translated, it gives CASSSRGGLETQYF.